The 26 T cell receptor beta chains below were found in one sample sequenced in a study of CD8 T cells in Susac syndrome. Random hexamers served to reverse transcribe roughly 0.45 to 1 ug RNA. TCRdb re-called the immunoSEQ multiplex PCR reads through MiXCR, storing one row per CDR3 protein. The data show approximately 87,000 distinct CDR3 sequences, approximately 96% seen once. Material: CD8+ T cells from PBMCs. The receptor set was obtained from a human donor with Susac syndrome.

V usage is TRBV7-9 and J usage is TRBJ2-1; TRBD1 might be the D (5 bases). The CDR3 totals 16 residues. Trimming stripped 8 bases from V and 0 bases from J, with 17 bases between. The germline V gene encodes CDR1 SEHNR and CDR2 FQNEAQ (reference sequence). The CDR3: CASRPQGDSSYNEQFF. The DNA of the CDR3 is TGTGCCAGCCGTCCCCAAGGGGATAGCTCCTACAATGAGCAGTTCTTC.

The genes are TRBV29-1 and TRBJ2-1; 7 bases fit TRBD1. CDR1 is SQVTM and CDR2 is ANQGSEA in the germline V gene. The CDR3 sequence is 13 residues long. The trim removed 8 bases at V and 6 bases at J, leaving 10 bases unmatched. The CDR3 region is CSYGQALSNEQFF. In nucleotides, the CDR3 is TGCAGCTACGGACAGGCCCTATCCAATGAGCAGTTCTTC.

This chain links TRBV6-2 or TRBV6-3 with TRBJ2-2, with D unclear. The V end was cut by 4 bases, the J end by 3 bases, with 9 bases between. CDR3 length equals 14 residues. CDR1 and CDR2 (germline): MNHEY, SVGEGT. This CDR3 is CASSSNFDTGELFF. CDR3 nucleotides: TGTGCCAGCAGTTCCAACTTTGACACCGGGGAGCTGTTTTTT.

This sequence joins TRBV5-6 and TRBJ2-5, with D possibly TRBD2 on 5 matching bases. V shed 3 bases and J shed 7 bases, with 16 bases lying between them. The CDR3 consists of 14 residues. Germline assignment: CDR1 SGHDT and CDR2 YYEEEE. As DNA, the CDR3 is TGTGCCAGCAGCTCCCGGGGAGATGGGCCGACCCAGTACTTC. It translates to CASSSRGDGPTQYF.

The V gene is TRBV29-1, the J gene TRBJ2-7, with 14 positions matching TRBD2. The V gene's germline CDR1 is SQVTM and CDR2 ANQGSEA. Trimming took 4 bases from V and 5 from J; bases not matched to a gene: 10. The CDR3 is 16 amino acids. CDR3 nucleotides: TGCAGCGTTGGCCCGGGACTAGCGGGAGTTTTCGACGAGCAGTACTTC. This translates into CSVGPGLAGVFDEQYF.

On this clonotype: Germline is not matched at one junction end, which may reflect a read error. The chain recombines TRBV20-1 with TRBJ1-1, with a possible D match to TRBD1 (6 bases). The CDR3 has 12 amino acids. In germline, CDR1 is DFQATT, CDR2 SNEGSKA (reference sequence). The CDR3 coding sequence is TGCAGTGCCAGAGGGGGTAGCACTGAAGCTTTCTTT. Protein: CSARGGSTEAFF.

This chain uses TRBV25-1 with TRBJ1-3; D gene unclear. With 4 bases removed from V and 0 bases from J, the gap between germline ends came to 1 base. CDR3 length: 12 amino acids. Germline assignment: CDR1 MGHDK and CDR2 SYGVNS. Here the CDR3 reads CASSASGNTIYF. DNA for the CDR3: TGTGCCAGCAGTGCCTCTGGAAACACCATATATTTT.

This clonotype appeared once. This chain uses TRBV20-1 with TRBJ2-1; 8 positions match TRBD2. With V trimmed by 5 bases and J by 6 bases, 6 bases remained unmatched. The CDR3 extends over 13 amino acids. Germline V lookup: CDR1 DFQATT, CDR2 SNEGSKA (reference sequence). Here the CDR3 reads CSAGTRFANEQFF. CDR3 DNA sequence: TGCAGTGCTGGGACTAGGTTCGCCAATGAGCAGTTCTTC.

The chain is built from TRBV24-1 and TRBJ2-2; TRBD1 matches 7 bases. V was pared by 3 bases and J by 6 bases, with 9 bases of the junction left unmatched. Germline CDR1 and CDR2: KGHDR and SFDVKD. This CDR3 contains 16 residues. CDR3 bases: TGTGCCACCAGTGATGAGGGCAGGGGGTATGCCGGGGAGCTGTTTTTT. This sequence encodes CATSDEGRGYAGELFF.

The gene calls are TRBV20-1 and TRBJ1-5; possible D gene TRBD1, 6 bases. V dropped 5 bases and J dropped 1 base, with 18 bases sitting between them. CDR1 is DFQATT and CDR2 is SNEGSKA in the germline V gene (reference sequence). This CDR3 is 16 amino acids long. The CDR3 DNA follows: TGCAGTGCTCTTTTGCAGGGGCGCAAAAGCAATCAGCCCCAGCATTTT. Protein sequence: CSALLQGRKSNQPQHF.

The chain links TRBV29-1 to TRBJ2-7; D is perhaps TRBD2 (5 bases). V lost 2 bases to trimming and J lost 0 bases, with 14 bases between them. CDR1 and CDR2 (germline): SQVTM, ANQGSEA. CDR3 length: 15 residues. This CDR3 reads CSVESPGSSSYEQYF. CDR3 DNA sequence: TGCAGCGTTGAATCGCCGGGGTCTTCCTCCTACGAGCAGTACTTC.

This chain uses TRBV13 with TRBJ2-5; D might be TRBD2 (6 bases). CDR3 length: 14 residues. Germline V gene lookup returns CDR1 PRHDT and CDR2 FYEKMQ (reference sequence). V lost 2 bases and J lost 5, with 12 bases in between. The CDR3 coding sequence is TGTGCCAGCAGCTTAACCGGGAGTGGGGAGACCCAGTACTTC. Translated, it gives CASSLTGSGETQYF.

The CDR3 here is CASRHGQGADIQYF. CDR3 sequence (DNA): TGTGCCAGCAGACATGGACAGGGGGCGGACATTCAGTACTTC. The genes are TRBV6-5 and TRBJ2-4, with 11 positions matching TRBD1. V trimming: 6 bases; J trimming: 8 bases; junction bases outside the gene matches: 6. The length of the CDR3 is 14 residues. CDR1 and CDR2 (germline): MNHEY, SVGAGI.

This clonotype was detected only a few times. The CDR3 coding sequence is TGTGCCAGCAGCTCTAGCGGTTACGAGCAGTACTTC. Its translation is CASSSSGYEQYF. The V call is TRBV9, the J call TRBJ2-7; 7 bases line up with TRBD2. The CDR3 has 12 residues. The germline V gene has CDR1 SGDLS and CDR2 YYNGEE. Trimming took 4 bases from V and 4 from J; bases not matched to a gene: 2.

V and J are TRBV7-2 and TRBJ2-5; TRBD2 matches at 13 bases. V lost 5 bases to trimming and J lost 4 bases; unmatched junction nucleotides: 4. Per germline, CDR1 SGHTA and CDR2 FQGNSA. CDR3 length: 15 amino acids. The CDR3 region is CASSTGLAGAETQYF. The CDR3, as DNA: TGTGCCAGCAGCACCGGACTAGCGGGGGCAGAGACCCAGTACTTC.

The chain links TRBV29-1 to TRBJ1-1; D may be TRBD1 (6 bases). This CDR3 is 12 amino acids long. Germline V CDR1 and CDR2: SQVTM, ANQGSEA. V lost 7 bases to trimming and J lost 7 bases, with 16 bases between them. The CDR3 bases are TGCAGCGCCTCGACGGGGGCGTTTGAAGCTTTCTTT. Its protein is CSASTGAFEAFF.

The chain couples TRBV7-2 to TRBJ2-5, with D possibly being TRBD2 (7 bases). This CDR3 region has 17 residues. CDR1 is SGHTA and CDR2 is FQGNSA in the germline V gene. V was trimmed by 6 bases and J by 5 bases, leaving 25 bases between them. The CDR3 DNA is TGTGCCAGCAGAAGAGCGGGTGCGGGGGCGTTGGGGGAGACCCAGTACTTC. Translated, it gives CASRRAGAGALGETQYF.

The rearrangement uses TRBV15 and TRBJ2-3, with TRBD1 as a possible D gene (6 bases). The CDR3 is 14 residues long. The germline V gene encodes CDR1 LNHNV and CDR2 YYDKDF (reference sequence). V was trimmed by 0 bases and J by 10 bases, leaving 14 bases between them. The CDR3 DNA reads TGTGCCACCAGCAGAGACCGGGACACCCTACCGCAGTATTTT. Its protein product is CATSRDRDTLPQYF.

The chain employs TRBV30 and TRBJ2-2, with 7 bases fitting TRBD1. This CDR3 comprises 15 residues. Per the germline V gene, CDR1 is GTSNPN and CDR2 is SVGIG (reference sequence). J lost 2 bases, V lost 3 bases, and 6 bases had no gene match. The CDR3 region has the DNA TGTGCCTGGAGCGTACAGGGGACAAACACCGGGGAGCTGTTTTTT. Residues: CAWSVQGTNTGELFF.

This chain links TRBV9 with TRBJ2-7; TRBD2 matches at 10 bases. Germline V lookup: CDR1 SGDLS, CDR2 YYNGEE. The CDR3 sequence is 15 residues long. J was trimmed by 3 bases and V by 2 bases; bases with no gene match: 5. The CDR3 sequence is CASSVGTSDLYEQYF. The CDR3 bases are TGTGCCAGCAGCGTTGGGACTAGCGATCTCTACGAGCAGTACTTC.

This clonotype was seen once. The chain recombines TRBV20-1 with TRBJ2-4; no firm D call. With 6 bases removed from V and 0 bases from J, the gap between germline ends came to 24 bases. Germline CDR1 DFQATT, CDR2 SNEGSKA (reference sequence). This CDR3 region has 18 residues. The CDR3 DNA reads TGCAGTGCCGCCGATGGATATCCAGTTTATCTAGCCAAAAACATTCAGTACTTC. Translating gives CSAADGYPVYLAKNIQYF.

The chain combines TRBV9 with TRBJ2-3; 8 bases are shared with TRBD2. Germline V lookup: CDR1 SGDLS, CDR2 YYNGEE. The V and J ends lost 0 bases and 0 bases, in that order; junction bases with no gene match: 0. The length of the CDR3 is 15 residues. The CDR3 DNA follows: TGTGCCAGCAGCGTAGCTAGCGGGAGCACAGATACGCAGTATTTT. Its translation: CASSVASGSTDTQYF.

The genes are TRBV25-1 and TRBJ1-1, with a weak D call TRBD1 (5 bases). Germline V CDR1 and CDR2: MGHDK, SYGVNS. The CDR3 sequence is 13 residues long. The V end lost 5 bases, the J end lost 7 bases, and 14 bases lay between the germline ends. CDR3 region: CASSTRGVGEAFF. DNA of the CDR3: TGTGCCAGCAGTACTCGAGGGGTCGGTGAAGCTTTCTTT. Using reference TRBV25-1 and TRBJ1-1 for the parts outside the CDR3, the full variable domain is EADIYQTPRYLVIGTGKKITLECSQTMGHDKMYWYQQDPGMELHLIHYSYGVNSTEKGDLSSESTVSRIRTEHFPLTLESARPSHTSQYLCASSTRGVGEAFFGQGTRLTVV.

This clonotype was detected once. The J gene is TRBJ1-5, the V gene TRBV30, with TRBD1 matching over 8 bases. Germline V CDR1 and CDR2: GTSNPN, SVGIG (reference sequence). The CDR3 has 14 amino acids. Losses at the gene ends were 2 bases for V and 6 bases for J; bases not matched to a gene: 6. The CDR3 nucleotides read TGTGCCTGGAGTTCGACAGGGGTGGGTCAGCCCCAGCATTTT. It translates to CAWSSTGVGQPQHF.

The gene calls are TRBV4-2 and TRBJ2-7, with D unresolved. The CDR3 consists of 15 residues. The V end was cut by 0 bases, the J end by 0 bases, with 9 bases between. Germline values: CDR1 LGHNA, CDR2 YNFKEQ. CDR3 DNA: TGTGCCAGCAGCCAAGATATAGGAAGCTCCTACGAGCAGTACGTC. Translated: CASSQDIGSSYEQYV.

This clonotype is a singleton in its sample. This chain uses TRBV29-1 with TRBJ2-5; D call uncertain. This CDR3 is 14 amino acids long. Deletions cut 0 bases from V and 5 bases from J, with 13 bases between. Germline CDR1 and CDR2: SQVTM and ANQGSEA. In nucleotides, the CDR3 is TGCAGCGTTGAAGAAGGGCGATCCGCGGAGACCCAGTACTTC. It yields the protein CSVEEGRSAETQYF.